The rows below give T cell receptor beta chains drawn from one sample of a study of shared T cell receptors in the human thymus. Sequencing was performed with immunoSEQ multiplex PCR; in TCRdb, only in-frame clones are kept and a portion is missing. The sample yields approximately 730,000 clones, approximately 83% seen once. The data were also submitted as part of a second study, on human thymus T cells.

The sequencing sample was made of thymocytes. Receptors originate from a girl in the first two years of life with a congenital heart defect. The CDR3 runs from the conserved cysteine through the conserved F or W. D genes are given only for firm matches. Not every row has a clone size; where given, it reads once, few, many or a size class.

d_gene,abundance,v_gene,j_gene,CDR3nt,CDR3aa
TRBD1,once,TRBV5-1,TRBJ2-7,TGCGCCAGCAGCTTGGGTGCCCCCAGGGACAGGAGTTCCTACGAGCAGTACTTC,CASSLGAPRDRSSYEQYF
-,-,TRBV7-6,TRBJ1-2,TGTGCCAGCAGCCCCCGCAGACATTATGGCTACACCTTC,CASSPRRHYGYTF
-,-,TRBV2,TRBJ2-1,TGTGCCAGCAGCGAAGCCGTCCCAGGGCCAGCCGCCGGCAATGAGCAGTTCTTC,CASSEAVPGPAAGNEQFF
-,few,TRBV30,TRBJ1-4,TGTGCCTGGAGTTCTTTGAGGCCTGAAAAACTGTTTTTT,CAWSSLRPEKLFF
TRBD1,-,TRBV15,TRBJ2-3,TGTGCCACCAGCCAGAACAGGGGGCGCACAGATACGCAGTATTTT,CATSQNRGRTDTQYF
-,-,TRBV19,TRBJ2-1,TGTGCCAGTAGCCCTAGGGGGGGGCCTTTTGAGCAGTTCTTC,CASSPRGGPFEQFF
-,-,TRBV10-2,TRBJ1-5,TGCGCCAGCAGTGGTGACAGAAAAAATAGCAATCAGCCCCAGCATTTT,CASSGDRKNSNQPQHF
TRBD1,-,TRBV6-5,TRBJ1-1,TGTGCCAGCAGTTACGCCAGGGGGGAGAACACTGAAGCTTTCTTT,CASSYARGENTEAFF
TRBD2,-,TRBV6-5,TRBJ2-2,TGTGCCAGCAGTTACTCGACCGGGACTAAGGTGTGGGAGCTGTTTTTT,CASSYSTGTKVWELFF
TRBD2,-,TRBV4-1,TRBJ2-3,TGCGCCAGCAGCCAAAGGTACGTGGACAGCGGGGGAAAAGATACGCAGTATTTT,CASSQRYVDSGGKDTQYF
-,-,TRBV5-1,TRBJ1-1,TGCGCCAGCAGCTTGGTAGGTCGGAGCACTGAAGCTTTCTTT,CASSLVGRSTEAFF
-,-,TRBV25-1,TRBJ2-6,TGTGCCAGCAGTGAATCCGCGAGCTCTGGGGCCAACGTCCTGACTTTC,CASSESASSGANVLTF
-,-,TRBV6-1,TRBJ1-1,TGTGCCAGCAGTGAAGGACTTCACAGGGCACAACATACAGTCACTGAAGCTTTCTTT,CASSEGLHRAQHTVTEAFF
-,few,TRBV6-1,TRBJ2-3,TGTGCCAGCTTGGGGGGGCTCACAGATACGCAGTATTTT,CASLGGLTDTQYF
-,-,TRBV7-9,TRBJ1-6,TGTGCCAGCAGCTTAGTGCAGGGCTACACACAGCCTTCACCCCTCCACTTT,CASSLVQGYTQPSPLHF
TRBD1,-,TRBV2,TRBJ2-1,TGTGCCATGGCCGGGACAGGGGTTTCGTACAATGAGCAGTTCTTC,CAMAGTGVSYNEQFF
-,-,TRBV14,TRBJ1-2,TGTGCCAGCAGCCAAGCAAGGGGTTTGGGCTACACCTTC,CASSQARGLGYTF
TRBD2,-,TRBV10-3,TRBJ2-5,TGTGCCATCAGTGTTGGGCGGACTAGCGGTGTACAAGAGACCCAGTACTTC,CAISVGRTSGVQETQYF
-,-,TRBV14,TRBJ2-3,TGTGCCAGCAGAAGCCCAAAATCGACAGATACGCAGTATTTT,CASRSPKSTDTQYF
-,once,TRBV7-6,TRBJ2-1,TGTGCCAGCAGCCGGCTGGGGCTGAATGAGCAGTTCTTC,CASSRLGLNEQFF
TRBD2,-,TRBV6-5,TRBJ2-7,TGTGCCAGCAGAATCGGCGGGGGGCCCTACGAGCAGTACTTC,CASRIGGGPYEQYF
-,few,TRBV7-6,TRBJ1-1,TGTGCCAGCAGCCCACCCGACAGGCCGTTGACTGAAGCTTTCTTT,CASSPPDRPLTEAFF
TRBD1,-,TRBV29-1,TRBJ2-7,TGCAGCGTTGATCCGGGACAGGGCTACGAGCAGTACTTC,CSVDPGQGYEQYF
-,-,TRBV10-3,TRBJ2-3,TGTGCCATCAGTGACCAGGGGCCCACAGATACGCAGTATTTT,CAISDQGPTDTQYF
-,-,TRBV4-1,TRBJ1-4,TGCGCCAGCAGCCAAGCAAGGGGGATTAGATCGACTAATGAAAAACTGTTTTTT,CASSQARGIRSTNEKLFF
TRBD2,-,TRBV4-1,TRBJ2-3,TGCGCCAGCAGCCAGACTAGCGGGGGGTCAACAGATACGCAGTATTTT,CASSQTSGGSTDTQYF
-,-,TRBV9,TRBJ2-1,TGTGCCAGCAACTTCCCGGGTAATCAACTCGATGAGCAGTTCTTC,CASNFPGNQLDEQFF
-,few,TRBV29-1,TRBJ2-3,TGCAGCGGGGGAGTCGCAGATACGCAGTATTTT,CSGGVADTQYF
-,-,TRBV19,TRBJ1-5,TGTGCCAGTAGTATTTCGGTGAATTTGAGCAATCAGCCCCAGCATTTT,CASSISVNLSNQPQHF
-,-,TRBV7-9,TRBJ2-7,TGTGCCAGCAGCTTACCCTCGCAGTACTTC,CASSLPSQYF
TRBD2,-,TRBV6-4,TRBJ2-7,TGTGCCAGCAGTGCCTTCGGGGGGGTCCCCTACGAGCAGTACTTC,CASSAFGGVPYEQYF
-,-,TRBV5-1,TRBJ1-3,TGCGCCATCCGAACCCCTCGGGCCTCAGGCGGGTCTGGAAACACCATATATTTT,CAIRTPRASGGSGNTIYF
TRBD1,-,TRBV6-5,TRBJ1-6,TGTGCCAGCAGTTACGGGGACAGCTCCTTCCCCCTCCACTTT,CASSYGDSSFPLHF
-,-,TRBV7-4,TRBJ1-1,TGTGCCAGCAGTTACAGGGACGGGGACACTGAAGCTTTCTTT,CASSYRDGDTEAFF
TRBD2,-,TRBV5-1,TRBJ2-1,TGCGCCAGCAGCTTGGTAATGGGACTAGCAGGTGAGCAGTTCTTC,CASSLVMGLAGEQFF
-,once,TRBV7-6,TRBJ2-3,TGTGCCAGCAGCTCCCGAGCGGGACAGGAGGTGACAGATACGCAGTATTTT,CASSSRAGQEVTDTQYF
-,-,TRBV9,TRBJ1-6,TGTGCCAGCAGCGTGGGCTGGGACTTCGGGTATTCACCCCTCCACTTT,CASSVGWDFGYSPLHF
-,-,TRBV19,TRBJ1-1,TGTGCCAGTACTATTGAGGGGGAAAAGGACACTGAAGCTTTCTTT,CASTIEGEKDTEAFF
TRBD1,-,TRBV6-1,TRBJ2-5,TGTGCCAGCAGTGAAAAGGGACAGACTCGGGAGACCCAGTACTTC,CASSEKGQTRETQYF
-,-,TRBV1,TRBJ1-5,TGCACCAGGGGACGCGGGAATGCGAATCAGCCCCAGCATTTT,CTRGRGNANQPQHF
-,once,TRBV4-1,TRBJ2-7,TGCGCCAGCAGCCGAGAACAGGATTTCTCCTACGAGCAGTACTTC,CASSREQDFSYEQYF
-,-,TRBV4-1,TRBJ2-7,TGCGCCAGCAGCCAAGAAGACAGTATCAGGAGCTACGAGCAGTACTTC,CASSQEDSIRSYEQYF
-,-,TRBV10-3,TRBJ1-1,TGTGCCATCAGAGGCGGGGGCATGAACACTGAAGCTTTCTTT,CAIRGGGMNTEAFF
-,-,TRBV28,TRBJ1-2,TGTGCCAGCAGTTTATACTTGGGACAACATGGCTACACCTTC,CASSLYLGQHGYTF
-,few,TRBV28,TRBJ2-5,TGTGCCAGCAGTCCCGGGACTTATGGGACCCAGTACTTC,CASSPGTYGTQYF
TRBD1,-,TRBV7-9,TRBJ2-7,TGTGCCAGCAGCTTAAATTTAGGGCAGGGGGCCTACGAGCAGTACTTC,CASSLNLGQGAYEQYF
-,-,TRBV10-3,TRBJ1-2,TGTGCCATCAGTTCGCCCCGGGGAGGGAACTATGGCTACACCTTC,CAISSPRGGNYGYTF
TRBD1,-,TRBV4-1,TRBJ1-3,TGCGCCAGCAGCCCCTCAGGGGGCTGGAGCTCTGGAAACACCATATATTTT,CASSPSGGWSSGNTIYF
-,-,TRBV4-2,TRBJ1-2,TGTGCCAGCAGCCAAGAGGGGTCAGGCAGGGACTATGGCTACACCTTC,CASSQEGSGRDYGYTF
-,-,TRBV27,TRBJ1-1,TGTGCCAGCAGTTTACTCCGGGAACAGGGTCGGCCCTCAAGTAACACTGAAGCTTTCTTT,CASSLLREQGRPSSNTEAFF
TRBD1,-,TRBV7-9,TRBJ2-7,TGTGCCAGCAGCTTAAGTCAGGGGGTTTATAGCTCCTACGAGCAGTACTTC,CASSLSQGVYSSYEQYF
TRBD1,-,TRBV7-9,TRBJ1-5,TGTGCCAGCAGCTTAGGACAGGGACGGGATCAGCCCCAGCATTTT,CASSLGQGRDQPQHF
TRBD1,-,TRBV10-3,TRBJ2-7,TGTGCCATCAGTGAGTCGGGACAGGGCTACGAGCAGTACTTC,CAISESGQGYEQYF